Below, 3 T cell receptor beta chains from the same sample are listed, as sequenced in a study of metastatic and nonmetastatic thyroid tumors (dated by TCRdb to about 2020). No patient had received any treatment before thyroid surgery. Receptors were amplified or captured by PCR. The run used an Illumina HiSeq 4000. TCRdb reran the public reads through fastp at Q25 and MiXCR, keeping productive beta chains. This sample lists some 16,000 clones; 20% to 25% were detected once. The top ten clones comprise 10% to 15% of the sample. Sequenced material: tumor tissue. Receptor source: a male donor with papillary thyroid cancer or a benign thyroid nodule (not recorded which). Some clones in this sample may be carry-over from other donors' samples.

This clone was counted only a few times. J is TRBJ2-3 and V is TRBV2, with 9 bases matching TRBD1. Germline V gene sequence: CDR1 SNHLY, CDR2 FYNNEI. V lost 5 bases, J lost 3 bases, and 6 bases stayed unmatched. This CDR3 has 15 amino acids. The CDR3 sequence is CASSPRTGETDTQYF. In DNA form, the CDR3 reads TGTGCCAGCAGTCCTCGGACAGGGGAGACAGATACGCAGTATTTT. Based on the CDR3 plus reference TRBV2 and TRBJ2-3, the full variable domain is EPEVTQTPSHQVTQMGQEVILRCVPISNHLYFYWYRQILGQKVEFLVSFYNNEISEKSEIFDDQFSVERPDGSNFTLKIRSTKLEDSAMYFCASSPRTGETDTQYFGPGTRLTVL.

This clone was seen repeatedly, ten times or more. The chain links TRBV10-3 to TRBJ1-2; TRBD1 agrees at 8 bases. The CDR3 consists of 15 residues. Germline trimming cut 4 bases from V and 7 bases from J; bases unmatched to any gene: 11. Germline V CDR1 and CDR2: ENHRY, SYGVKD. This chain's CDR3 is CAISGPPTGGFGYTF. The CDR3 DNA reads TGTGCCATCAGTGGCCCCCCCACAGGGGGTTTTGGCTACACCTTC.

This clone was seen repeatedly, ten times or more. The chain is built from TRBV11-2 and TRBJ2-5, with D possibly being TRBD2 (7 bases). Germline values: CDR1 SGHAT, CDR2 FQNNGV. The CDR3 is 16 amino acids. With 1 base removed from V and 4 bases from J, the gap between germline ends came to 16 bases. The CDR3 region has the DNA TGTGCCAGCAGCTTAGTCGGCGCGGGGGCTGGAGAGACCCAGTACTTC. Its translation is CASSLVGAGAGETQYF.